This is a list of T cell receptor beta chains from one sample in a study of technical replicates of blood from a handful of donors. The repertoire was sequenced with immunoSEQ multiplex PCR; TCRdb's copy has only in-frame clones and lacks some. The data hold about 34,000 clones, with more than 90% observed a single time. The sequenced material came from PBMCs. The receptor set was obtained from a human donor in good health. Some clones in this sample may be carry-over from other donors' samples. CDR3s include the opening cysteine and the closing phenylalanine or tryptophan. The order of the fields is J gene, clone size, D gene, V gene, CDR3 protein, CDR3 DNA. The D gene is left open where the match is weak. Rows may omit the clone size; those that give it use once, few, many or a size class.

j_gene: TRBJ1-2; abundance: NA; d_gene: TRBD1; v_gene: TRBV30; CDR3aa: CAWIWKGANGYTF; CDR3nt: TGTGCCTGGATCTGGAAGGGGGCTAATGGCTACACCTTC
j_gene: TRBJ1-2; abundance: NA; d_gene: TRBD1; v_gene: TRBV19; CDR3aa: CASSIQTGDYGYTF; CDR3nt: TGTGCCAGTAGTATACAAACAGGGGACTATGGCTACACCTTC
j_gene: TRBJ2-7; abundance: NA; d_gene: NA; v_gene: TRBV6-5; CDR3aa: CASKGWQAYEQYF; CDR3nt: TGTGCCAGCAAGGGGTGGCAGGCGTACGAGCAGTACTTC
j_gene: TRBJ2-7; abundance: NA; d_gene: NA; v_gene: TRBV2; CDR3aa: CASSEGRWEQYF; CDR3nt: TGTGCCAGCAGTGAAGGTCGGTGGGAGCAGTACTTC
j_gene: TRBJ2-5; abundance: NA; d_gene: NA; v_gene: TRBV9; CDR3aa: CASSLRWQETQYF; CDR3nt: TGTGCCAGCAGCCTCCGGTGGCAAGAGACCCAGTACTTC
j_gene: TRBJ2-7; abundance: NA; d_gene: TRBD2; v_gene: TRBV6-5; CDR3aa: CASSKQRGIYEQYF; CDR3nt: TGTGCCAGCAGCAAACAGCGGGGGATCTACGAGCAGTACTTC
j_gene: TRBJ1-6; abundance: NA; d_gene: NA; v_gene: TRBV27; CDR3aa: CASSTYRGKRGSPLHF; CDR3nt: TGTGCCAGCAGTACTTACCGAGGCAAACGGGGTTCACCCCTCCACTTT
j_gene: TRBJ2-7; abundance: NA; d_gene: TRBD2; v_gene: TRBV2; CDR3aa: CASSDSGRIYEQYF; CDR3nt: TGTGCCAGCAGCGATAGCGGGAGAATCTACGAGCAGTACTTC
j_gene: TRBJ1-6; abundance: NA; d_gene: NA; v_gene: TRBV6-5; CDR3aa: CASSYSKGEGSPLHF; CDR3nt: TGTGCCAGCAGTTACTCAAAAGGGGAGGGTTCACCCCTCCACTTT
j_gene: TRBJ2-2; abundance: NA; d_gene: TRBD1; v_gene: TRBV30; CDR3aa: CAWSVLGQGAIGELFF; CDR3nt: TGTGCCTGGAGTGTACTAGGACAGGGGGCTATCGGGGAGCTGTTTTTT
j_gene: TRBJ2-7; abundance: NA; d_gene: TRBD1; v_gene: TRBV6-5; CDR3aa: CASSPGQGSHEQYF; CDR3nt: TGTGCCAGCAGTCCCGGACAGGGCTCCCACGAGCAGTACTTC
j_gene: TRBJ2-1; abundance: NA; d_gene: NA; v_gene: TRBV9; CDR3aa: CASSPTGLGGYNEQFF; CDR3nt: TGTGCCAGCAGCCCCACCGGGCTAGGGGGCTACAATGAGCAGTTCTTC
j_gene: TRBJ2-5; abundance: NA; d_gene: NA; v_gene: TRBV5-1; CDR3aa: CASSLMGHEGETQYF; CDR3nt: TGCGCCAGCAGCTTGATGGGACATGAAGGCGAGACCCAGTACTTC
j_gene: TRBJ2-5; abundance: NA; d_gene: NA; v_gene: TRBV6-1; CDR3aa: CASKELETQYF; CDR3nt: TGTGCCAGCAAAGAGCTGGAGACCCAGTACTTC
j_gene: TRBJ2-5; abundance: NA; d_gene: TRBD2; v_gene: TRBV2; CDR3aa: CASSAGGGETQYF; CDR3nt: TGTGCCAGCAGTGCGGGGGGGGGAGAGACCCAGTACTTC
j_gene: TRBJ2-5; abundance: NA; d_gene: TRBD2; v_gene: TRBV10-2; CDR3aa: CASRPGTSGRETQYF; CDR3nt: TGCGCCAGCAGGCCAGGGACTAGCGGGCGAGAGACCCAGTACTTC
j_gene: TRBJ2-5; abundance: NA; d_gene: TRBD2; v_gene: TRBV11-2; CDR3aa: CASTAWPAGEETQYF; CDR3nt: TGTGCCAGCACTGCTTGGCCAGCGGGGGAGGAGACCCAGTACTTC
j_gene: TRBJ2-5; abundance: NA; d_gene: NA; v_gene: TRBV5-1; CDR3aa: CASSSTRGRGTQYF; CDR3nt: TGCGCCAGCAGCTCCACAAGGGGCAGGGGGACCCAGTACTTC
j_gene: TRBJ2-1; abundance: NA; d_gene: TRBD2; v_gene: TRBV2; CDR3aa: CASGERGGLNEQFF; CDR3nt: TGTGCCAGCGGGGAGCGGGGGGGCCTAAATGAGCAGTTCTTC
j_gene: TRBJ2-7; abundance: NA; d_gene: TRBD1; v_gene: TRBV4-3; CDR3aa: CASSQDGTGTYEQYF; CDR3nt: TGCGCCAGCAGCCAAGATGGGACAGGGACCTACGAGCAGTACTTC
j_gene: TRBJ1-1; abundance: NA; d_gene: NA; v_gene: TRBV6-1; CDR3aa: CASSFPRGARAEAFF; CDR3nt: TGTGCCAGCAGTTTCCCCCGGGGGGCGAGGGCTGAAGCTTTCTTT
j_gene: TRBJ2-7; abundance: NA; d_gene: NA; v_gene: TRBV12-5; CDR3aa: CASGSSYEQYF; CDR3nt: TGTGCTAGTGGTTCATCCTACGAGCAGTACTTC
j_gene: TRBJ2-5; abundance: NA; d_gene: TRBD1; v_gene: TRBV5-5; CDR3aa: CASSWTGLQETQYF; CDR3nt: TGTGCCAGCAGCTGGACAGGGCTGCAAGAGACCCAGTACTTC
j_gene: TRBJ1-1; abundance: NA; d_gene: NA; v_gene: TRBV7-9; CDR3aa: CASRWESEGGEAFF; CDR3nt: TGTGCCAGCAGATGGGAGTCCGAAGGCGGTGAAGCTTTCTTT
j_gene: TRBJ2-7; abundance: NA; d_gene: NA; v_gene: TRBV6-1; CDR3aa: CAIRLPSYEQYF; CDR3nt: TGTGCGATCCGCTTACCTAGCTACGAGCAGTACTTC
j_gene: TRBJ2-7; abundance: NA; d_gene: TRBD2; v_gene: TRBV9; CDR3aa: CASSVSSGTYEQYF; CDR3nt: TGTGCCAGCAGCGTCTCTAGCGGGACCTACGAGCAGTACTTC
j_gene: TRBJ2-7; abundance: NA; d_gene: TRBD1; v_gene: TRBV6-4; CDR3aa: CASENRDRSSYEQYF; CDR3nt: TGTGCCAGCGAGAACCGGGACAGGTCCTCCTACGAGCAGTACTTC
j_gene: TRBJ1-1; abundance: NA; d_gene: NA; v_gene: TRBV28; CDR3aa: CASSNTGAEAFF; CDR3nt: TGTGCCAGCAGTAATACAGGTGCTGAAGCTTTCTTT
j_gene: TRBJ2-2; abundance: NA; d_gene: NA; v_gene: TRBV5-8; CDR3aa: CASSLDVRVNTGELFF; CDR3nt: TGTGCCAGCAGCCTCGATGTTCGGGTGAACACCGGGGAGCTGTTTTTT
j_gene: TRBJ2-1; abundance: NA; d_gene: NA; v_gene: TRBV4-2; CDR3aa: CASSQDDLAGRNEQFF; CDR3nt: TGTGCCAGCAGCCAAGATGATCTGGCGGGGAGGAATGAGCAGTTCTTC
j_gene: TRBJ1-5; abundance: NA; d_gene: NA; v_gene: TRBV10-3; CDR3aa: CAISELANQPQHF; CDR3nt: TGTGCCATCAGTGAATTGGCTAATCAGCCCCAGCATTTT
j_gene: TRBJ2-5; abundance: once; d_gene: TRBD2; v_gene: TRBV5-8; CDR3aa: CASRRGVNDRQETQYF; CDR3nt: TGTGCCAGCCGGCGGGGGGTTAACGACCGACAAGAGACCCAGTACTTC
j_gene: TRBJ1-4; abundance: NA; d_gene: TRBD1; v_gene: TRBV6-5; CDR3aa: CASSFPTGGKRKKLFF; CDR3nt: TGTGCCAGCAGTTTCCCGACAGGGGGCAAGCGTAAGAAACTGTTTTTT
j_gene: TRBJ1-3; abundance: NA; d_gene: NA; v_gene: TRBV4-3; CDR3aa: CASSQDRSGNTIYF; CDR3nt: TGCGCCAGCAGCCAAGACAGGTCTGGAAACACCATATATTTT
j_gene: TRBJ2-1; abundance: NA; d_gene: TRBD2; v_gene: TRBV13; CDR3aa: CASSLGGGLAGGTEQFF; CDR3nt: TGTGCCAGCAGCTTAGGAGGTGGGCTAGCGGGAGGAACTGAGCAGTTCTTC
j_gene: TRBJ1-2; abundance: NA; d_gene: NA; v_gene: TRBV30; CDR3aa: CAWSEGAYGYTF; CDR3nt: TGTGCCTGGAGTGAAGGGGCTTATGGCTACACCTTC
j_gene: TRBJ2-1; abundance: NA; d_gene: TRBD2; v_gene: TRBV11-3; CDR3aa: CASSLYGGSNEQFF; CDR3nt: TGTGCCAGCAGCCTCTACGGGGGGAGCAATGAGCAGTTCTTC
j_gene: TRBJ2-5; abundance: NA; d_gene: TRBD2; v_gene: TRBV2; CDR3aa: CASSDRSGGWETQYF; CDR3nt: TGTGCCAGCAGTGATCGGAGCGGGGGGTGGGAGACCCAGTACTTC
j_gene: TRBJ2-7; abundance: NA; d_gene: NA; v_gene: TRBV4-3; CDR3aa: CASSQDRRGSSYEQYF; CDR3nt: TGCGCCAGCAGCCAAGATAGAAGGGGGAGCTCCTACGAGCAGTACTTC
j_gene: TRBJ2-2; abundance: NA; d_gene: TRBD2; v_gene: TRBV7-3; CDR3aa: CASSPGLAGTGELFF; CDR3nt: TGTGCCAGCAGCCCTGGACTAGCGGGGACCGGGGAGCTGTTTTTT
j_gene: TRBJ1-1; abundance: NA; d_gene: NA; v_gene: TRBV7-9; CDR3aa: CASHREGGAFF; CDR3nt: TGTGCCAGCCACAGGGAAGGGGGAGCTTTCTTT
j_gene: TRBJ2-7; abundance: NA; d_gene: TRBD2; v_gene: TRBV27; CDR3aa: CASREIAGVEQYF; CDR3nt: TGTGCCAGCCGAGAAATAGCGGGAGTCGAGCAGTACTTC
j_gene: TRBJ1-4; abundance: NA; d_gene: TRBD1; v_gene: TRBV6-5; CDR3aa: CASSPDRDYEKLFF; CDR3nt: TGTGCCAGCAGCCCGGACAGGGATTATGAAAAACTGTTTTTT
j_gene: TRBJ1-2; abundance: NA; d_gene: NA; v_gene: TRBV19; CDR3aa: CASSKDRNYGYTF; CDR3nt: TGTGCCAGTAGCAAAGACAGAAACTATGGCTACACCTTC
j_gene: TRBJ1-2; abundance: NA; d_gene: NA; v_gene: TRBV7-2; CDR3aa: CASSLARQAPGTF; CDR3nt: TGTGCCAGCAGCCTGGCGCGACAGGCCCCGGGCACCTTC
j_gene: TRBJ1-4; abundance: NA; d_gene: NA; v_gene: TRBV7-9; CDR3aa: CASSQSGGAGEKLFF; CDR3nt: TGTGCCAGCAGCCAGAGCGGGGGGGCAGGTGAAAAACTGTTTTTT
j_gene: TRBJ1-3; abundance: NA; d_gene: NA; v_gene: TRBV15; CDR3aa: CATSRDTDSSGNTIYF; CDR3nt: TGTGCCACCAGCAGAGACACGGACAGCTCTGGAAACACCATATATTTT
j_gene: TRBJ1-2; abundance: NA; d_gene: NA; v_gene: TRBV5-1; CDR3aa: CASSLGETSSGYTF; CDR3nt: TGCGCCAGCAGCTTGGGAGAGACAAGCAGTGGCTACACCTTC
j_gene: TRBJ2-7; abundance: NA; d_gene: TRBD1; v_gene: TRBV15; CDR3aa: CATSRSWAGGEQYF; CDR3nt: TGTGCCACCAGCAGATCCTGGGCAGGGGGCGAGCAGTACTTC
j_gene: TRBJ2-7; abundance: NA; d_gene: NA; v_gene: TRBV11-2; CDR3aa: CASSLTGFGEQYF; CDR3nt: TGTGCCAGCAGCTTAACAGGGTTTGGTGAGCAGTACTTC
j_gene: TRBJ2-4; abundance: NA; d_gene: NA; v_gene: TRBV30; CDR3aa: CAWSVRNIQYF; CDR3nt: TGTGCCTGGAGTGTACGGAACATTCAGTACTTC
j_gene: TRBJ2-7; abundance: NA; d_gene: NA; v_gene: TRBV5-6; CDR3aa: CASSLDARGIHEQYF; CDR3nt: TGTGCCAGCAGCTTGGATGCCAGGGGTATCCACGAGCAGTACTTC
j_gene: TRBJ2-1; abundance: NA; d_gene: NA; v_gene: TRBV7-6; CDR3aa: CASSVVASSYNEQFF; CDR3nt: TGTGCCAGCAGCGTGGTCGCGAGCTCCTACAATGAGCAGTTCTTC